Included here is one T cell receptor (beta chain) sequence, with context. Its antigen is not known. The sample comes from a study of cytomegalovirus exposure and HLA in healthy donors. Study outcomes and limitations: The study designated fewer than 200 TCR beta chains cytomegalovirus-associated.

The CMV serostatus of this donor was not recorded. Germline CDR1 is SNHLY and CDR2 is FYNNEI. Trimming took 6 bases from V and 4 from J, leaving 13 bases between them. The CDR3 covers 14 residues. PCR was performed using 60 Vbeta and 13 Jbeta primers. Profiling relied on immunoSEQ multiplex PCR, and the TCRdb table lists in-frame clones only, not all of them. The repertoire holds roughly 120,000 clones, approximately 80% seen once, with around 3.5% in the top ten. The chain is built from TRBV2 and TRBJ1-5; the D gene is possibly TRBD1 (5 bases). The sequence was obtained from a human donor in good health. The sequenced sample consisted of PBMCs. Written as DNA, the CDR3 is TGTGCCAGCAGGATCGACAGCGTGAATCAGCCCCAGCATTTT. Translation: CASRIDSVNQPQHF.